The TCR beta chain under discussion was sequenced for a study of siplizumab effects on memory and regulatory T cells. General study points: An assignable naive or memory phenotype was lacking in roughly 75-95% of proliferating CD4+ or CD8+ clones.

Only in-frame clones appear in the TCRdb table, and some are missing; sequencing was by immunoSEQ multiplex PCR. Found here are roughly 56,000 clones, 85% to 95% of them singletons; the top ten hold less than 40%. This clone was recorded a few times. Its antigen is unknown. The clonotype originates from a human donor in good health. The sequenced sample consisted of CD8+ T cells sorted from blood.

The CDR3: CASSLGRLAGVVGRETQYF. The CDR3 DNA sequence: TGTGCCAGCAGCTTAGGCCGACTAGCGGGAGTGGTGGGACGAGAGACCCAGTACTTC. The chain joins TRBV7-8 to TRBJ2-5, with 12 positions matching TRBD2. This CDR3 is built from 19 residues. The germline V gene encodes CDR1 SGHVS and CDR2 FQNEAQ. V shed 1 base and J 4 bases; nucleotides not matched to a gene: 13. The full variable domain, completed using reference TRBV7-8 and TRBJ2-5, is GAGVSQSPRYKVAKRGQDVALRCDPISGHVSLFWYQQALGQGPEFLTYFQNEAQLDKSGLPSDRFFAERPEGSVSTLKIQRTQQEDSAVYLCASSLGRLAGVVGRETQYFGPGTRLLVL.